Sequencing of this TCR beta chain was carried out in a study of PD-1 blockade in classical Hodgkin lymphoma. Study conclusions and caveats: There was a significant rise in CD4+ TCR diversity by C4D1, with no such rise for CD8+. No one has yet defined what causes the repertoire differences, which may be disease activity or prior therapy.

In regard to this clone: The antigen is undetermined.

All patients experienced relapse after autologous stem cell transplantation, and brentuximab vedotin exposure was variable. This CDR3 spans 13 amino acids. The V gene lost 5 bases and the J gene lost 2 bases, with 10 bases spanning the gap. Germline V gene data show CDR1 as GTSNPN and CDR2 as SVGIG (reference sequence). Here immunoSEQ multiplex PCR was the method, and the copy in TCRdb shows in-frame clones only, minus some. The sample consists of approximately 46,000 clones, 65% to 85% of them appearing once. The receptor's source is a human donor with classical Hodgkin lymphoma. The rearrangement joins TRBV30 to TRBJ1-5; D is undetermined. The sequenced sample was peripheral blood mononuclear cells (PBMCs), obtained at baseline. The CDR3: CAWGDNGNQPQHF. The CDR3 DNA is TGTGCCTGGGGGGATAATGGCAATCAGCCCCAGCATTTT.